This TCR beta chain was recorded in a study of shared clonotypes between healthy human individuals. Measured with immunoSEQ multiplex PCR; TCRdb has only the in-frame clones, and not every one. Among about 580,000 clones listed, about 98% were seen once. The CDR3 extends over 18 amino acids. V trimming: 3 bases; J trimming: 0 bases; junction bases outside the gene matches: 8. Germline CDR1 and CDR2: MDHEN and SYDVKM. CD8 cells classed as naive were CD45RO-negative and positively selected for CCR7, excluding terminally differentiated effector memory CD45RA+ cells. The receptor was isolated from a man aged 25 to 45 in good health. This chain links TRBV28 with TRBJ2-7, with 13 bases that match TRBD2. Sequencing input: naive CD8+ T cells sorted from blood. The CDR3 spells CASSFSPTSGRPSYEQYF. CDR3 nucleotide sequence: TGTGCCAGCAGTTTTTCCCCGACTAGCGGGAGGCCCTCCTACGAGCAGTACTTC.